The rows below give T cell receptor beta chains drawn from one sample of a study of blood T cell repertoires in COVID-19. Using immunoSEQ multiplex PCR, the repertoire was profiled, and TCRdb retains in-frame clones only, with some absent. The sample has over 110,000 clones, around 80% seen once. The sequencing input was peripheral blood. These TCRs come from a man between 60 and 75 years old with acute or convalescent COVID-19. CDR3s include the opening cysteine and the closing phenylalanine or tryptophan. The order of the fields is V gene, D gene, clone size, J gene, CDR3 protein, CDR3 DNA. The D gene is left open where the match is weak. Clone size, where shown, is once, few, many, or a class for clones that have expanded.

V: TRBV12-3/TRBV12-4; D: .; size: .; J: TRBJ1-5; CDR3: CASSQTGNQPQHF; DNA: TGTGCCAGCAGTCAAACGGGGAATCAGCCCCAGCATTTT
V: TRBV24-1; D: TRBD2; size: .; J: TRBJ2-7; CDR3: CATSSQASGTYEQYF; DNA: TGTGCCACCAGTTCACAGGCTAGCGGGACCTACGAGCAGTACTTC
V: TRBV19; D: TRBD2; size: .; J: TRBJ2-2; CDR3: CASSRTSGTVTGELFF; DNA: TGTGCCAGTAGTAGGACTAGCGGGACAGTCACCGGGGAGCTGTTTTTT
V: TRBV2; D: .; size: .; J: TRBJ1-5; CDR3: CASSAGGASNQPQHF; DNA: TGTGCCAGCTCGGCGGGGGGGGCTAGCAATCAGCCCCAGCATTTT
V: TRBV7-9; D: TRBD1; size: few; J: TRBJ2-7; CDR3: CASSLGQGEIYEQYF; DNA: TGTGCCAGCAGCCTAGGACAGGGCGAAATCTACGAGCAGTACTTC
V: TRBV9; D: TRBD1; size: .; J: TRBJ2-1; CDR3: CASSPKGQGAINEQFF; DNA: TGTGCCAGCAGCCCCAAGGGACAGGGGGCGATCAATGAGCAGTTCTTC
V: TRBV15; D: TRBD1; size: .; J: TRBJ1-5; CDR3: CATSRESPRGDQPQHF; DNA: TGTGCCACCAGCAGAGAATCCCCCAGGGGGGATCAGCCCCAGCATTTT
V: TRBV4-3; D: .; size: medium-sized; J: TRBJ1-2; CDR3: CASSPGVNYGYTF; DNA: TGCGCCAGCAGCCCAGGGGTAAACTATGGCTACACCTTC
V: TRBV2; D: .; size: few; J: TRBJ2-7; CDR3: CASSEPFSQEQYF; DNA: TGTGCCAGCAGTGAACCCTTCTCTCAGGAGCAGTACTTC
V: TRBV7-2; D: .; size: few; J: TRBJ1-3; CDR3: CASSLGATGNTIYF; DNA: TGTGCCAGCAGCTTAGGTGCTACCGGAAACACCATATATTTT
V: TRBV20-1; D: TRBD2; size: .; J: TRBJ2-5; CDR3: CSASLGTSGQETQYF; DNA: TGCAGTGCTAGTCTCGGGACTAGCGGCCAAGAGACCCAGTACTTC
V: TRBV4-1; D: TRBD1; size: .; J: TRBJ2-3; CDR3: CASSQGPHRGGTDTQYF; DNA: TGCGCCAGCAGCCAAGGACCCCACAGGGGCGGCACAGATACGCAGTATTTT
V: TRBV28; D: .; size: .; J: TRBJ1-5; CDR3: CAIGGQASQPQHF; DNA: TGTGCCATCGGGGGGCAAGCCTCTCAGCCCCAGCATTTT
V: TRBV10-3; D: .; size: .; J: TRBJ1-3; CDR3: CAIGQNSGNTIYF; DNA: TGTGCCATCGGGCAGAACTCTGGAAACACCATATATTTT